This passage covers 7 T cell receptor beta chains from one sample sequenced in a study of CD8 T cells in Susac syndrome. The authors reverse transcribed about 0.5 to 1 ug RNA with random hexamers. Each CDR3 protein gets one entry after TCRdb re-called the immunoSEQ multiplex PCR reads with MiXCR. The repertoire holds approximately 220,000 distinct CDR3 sequences, with more than 85% as singletons. Sample: CD8+ T cells from PBMCs. The receptor source for this set is a human donor with multiple sclerosis.

The CDR3 loop reads CASSEGGVPYEQYF. The CDR3 DNA is TGCGCCAGCAGCGAAGGAGGGGTCCCCTACGAGCAGTACTTC. The chain has TRBV4-3 and TRBJ2-7, with D perhaps matching TRBD2 (6 bases). Per the germline V gene, CDR1 is LGHNA and CDR2 is YSLEER. Trimming took off 5 bases at V and 2 bases at J, with 13 bases between the two ends. The CDR3 covers 14 residues.

This clonotype was picked up one time. The J gene is TRBJ2-7, the V gene TRBV7-9, with 9 bases matching TRBD1. The germline V gene encodes CDR1 SEHNR and CDR2 FQNEAQ (reference sequence). Germline trimming cut 8 bases from V and 7 bases from J; bases unmatched to any gene: 12. CDR3 length equals 14 residues. CDR3 DNA: TGTGCCAGCGGCCTTACAGGGACAGGGATGGAGCAGTACTTC. Protein: CASGLTGTGMEQYF.

This chain uses TRBV7-9 with TRBJ2-3; no clear D. Germline V gene data show CDR1 as SEHNR and CDR2 as FQNEAQ (reference sequence). V was cut by 4 bases and J by 4 bases, with 6 bases left in between. The CDR3 consists of 12 residues. The CDR3 loop reads CASSYRADTQYF. In DNA form, the CDR3 reads TGTGCCAGCAGCTACAGAGCAGATACGCAGTATTTT.

The rearrangement uses TRBV7-9 and TRBJ2-5, with 10 bases aligning to TRBD2. Trimming cost V 6 bases and J 4 bases; bases outside gene matches: 5. Looked up from germline, CDR1 is SEHNR and CDR2 is FQNEAQ (reference sequence). CDR3 size: 14 residues. CDR3 nucleotides: TGTGCCAGCAGACCCCGACTAGCGGGAGAGACCCAGTACTTC. Translation gives CASRPRLAGETQYF.

This chain links TRBV20-1 with TRBJ2-4; D perhaps matches TRBD2 (5 bases). Trimming removed 5 bases at V and 8 bases at J, with 10 bases between. The CDR3 has 11 residues. From germline, CDR1 is DFQATT and CDR2 SNEGSKA (reference sequence). The CDR3 here is CSAGSGYIQYF. DNA of the CDR3: TGCAGTGCTGGGAGTGGGTACATTCAGTACTTC.

The chain has TRBV7-8 and TRBJ2-2, with TRBD2 matching 12 bases. The CDR3 covers 16 residues. The germline V gene has CDR1 SGHVS and CDR2 FQNEAQ. Losses at the gene ends were 0 bases for V and 5 bases for J; bases not matched to a gene: 1. The CDR3 protein is CASSLAGLAGTGELFF. CDR3 bases: TGTGCCAGCAGCTTAGCTGGACTAGCGGGGACCGGGGAGCTGTTTTTT.

The J gene is TRBJ2-1, the V gene TRBV7-6; possibly TRBD1 or TRBD2 for D (5 bases each). The CDR3 covers 15 residues. Germline V gene data show CDR1 as SGHVS and CDR2 as FNYEAQ. The germline V and J ends were trimmed by 2 bases and 3 bases, with 11 bases remaining between them. Written as DNA, the CDR3 is TGTGCCAGCAGCTTACCAGGGAGTGGCTACAATGAGCAGTTCTTC. Translated, it gives CASSLPGSGYNEQFF.